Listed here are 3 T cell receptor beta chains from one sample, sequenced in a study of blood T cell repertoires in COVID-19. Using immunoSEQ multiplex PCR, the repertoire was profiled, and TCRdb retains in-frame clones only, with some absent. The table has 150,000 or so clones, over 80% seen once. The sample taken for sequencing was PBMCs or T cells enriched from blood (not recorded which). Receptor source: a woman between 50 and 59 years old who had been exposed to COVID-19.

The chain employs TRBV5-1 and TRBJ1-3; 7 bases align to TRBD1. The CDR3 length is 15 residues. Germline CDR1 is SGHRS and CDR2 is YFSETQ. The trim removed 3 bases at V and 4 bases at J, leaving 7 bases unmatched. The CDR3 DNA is TGCGCCAGCAGCTCCGGGGACAGCACGGGAAACACCATATATTTT. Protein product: CASSSGDSTGNTIYF.

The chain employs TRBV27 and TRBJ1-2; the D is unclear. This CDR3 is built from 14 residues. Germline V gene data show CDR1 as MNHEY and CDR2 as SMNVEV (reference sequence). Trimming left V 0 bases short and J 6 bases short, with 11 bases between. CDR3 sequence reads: CASSLSSGIDGYTF. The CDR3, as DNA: TGTGCCAGCAGTTTATCGTCGGGGATCGATGGCTACACCTTC.

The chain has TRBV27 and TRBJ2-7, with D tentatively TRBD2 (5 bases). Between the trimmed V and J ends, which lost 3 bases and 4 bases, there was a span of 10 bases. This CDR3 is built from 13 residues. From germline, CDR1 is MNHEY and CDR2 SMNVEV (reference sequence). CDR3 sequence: CASSFSSGYEQYF. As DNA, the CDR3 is TGTGCCAGCAGTTTTTCCAGCGGATACGAGCAGTACTTC.